A single sample is the source of the 20 T cell receptor beta chains below, sequenced in a study of cytomegalovirus exposure and HLA in healthy donors. PCR employed 60 Vbeta and 13 Jbeta primers. Here immunoSEQ multiplex PCR was the method, and the copy in TCRdb shows in-frame clones only, minus some. This sample's table reports about 50,000 clones. The sequenced sample was PBMCs. Receptors originate from a man aged 18 to 29 in good health and CMV-seropositive.

V and J are TRBV5-1 and TRBJ2-1; D is ambiguous. The V end was cut by 2 bases, the J end by 7 bases, with 13 bases between. The length of the CDR3 is 14 residues. CDR1 SGHRS and CDR2 YFSETQ come from the germline V gene. The chain's CDR3 is CASSLTRPENEQFF. CDR3 coding DNA: TGCGCCAGCAGCTTAACCCGACCGGAGAATGAGCAGTTCTTC.

The chain couples TRBV6-6 to TRBJ1-1, with a possible D match to TRBD1 (6 bases). The CDR3 spans 15 residues. Germline-derived CDR1 and CDR2 are MNHNY and SVGAGI (reference sequence). The ends were cut back, 5 bases at V and 3 bases at J, with 16 bases in the middle. DNA of the CDR3: TGTGCCAGCAGTCCCGTAGAGGGGGGGTACACTGAAGCTTTCTTT. It encodes CASSPVEGGYTEAFF.

The J gene is TRBJ1-1, the V gene TRBV6-4, with 8 nucleotides matching TRBD1. V gave up 0 bases and J gave up 4 bases; unmatched junction bases: 1. Germline CDR1 and CDR2: MRHNA and SNTAGT. CDR3 length equals 14 residues. CDR3 DNA sequence: TGTGCCAGCAGTGACTCTGACAGGGGCACTGAAGCTTTCTTT. Amino acid sequence: CASSDSDRGTEAFF.

The chain combines TRBV7-8 with TRBJ1-1; D unclear. In germline, CDR1 is SGHVS, CDR2 FQNEAQ. V dropped 3 bases and J dropped 3 bases, with 5 bases sitting between them. The CDR3 totals 12 residues. The DNA of the CDR3 is TGTGCCAGCAGCTTCAGCGACACTGAAGCTTTCTTT. Translation: CASSFSDTEAFF.

V and J are TRBV19 and TRBJ2-7; 8 positions agree with TRBD2. Germline V CDR1 and CDR2: LNHDA, SQIVND (reference sequence). The CDR3 runs to 11 residues. After removal of 9 bases from V and 6 bases from J, the junction contained 4 bases not matched to a gene. CDR3 sequence (DNA): TGTGCCAGCGGGAGGGAGTTCGAGCAGTACTTC. Translating gives CASGREFEQYF.

The gene calls are TRBV4-1 and TRBJ2-1; TRBD2 aligns across 13 bases. J was trimmed by 5 bases and V by 3 bases; bases with no gene match: 7. CDR3 length equals 17 residues. Germline V CDR1 and CDR2: MGHRA, YSYEKL. The CDR3 DNA reads as TGCGCCAGCAGCCATGCCCCCACTAGCGGGAGGGACAATGAGCAGTTCTTC. The encoded protein is CASSHAPTSGRDNEQFF.

The chain recombines TRBV7-8 with TRBJ2-3; 7 nucleotides line up with TRBD2. Germline CDR1 is SGHVS and CDR2 is FQNEAQ. The CDR3 totals 18 residues. Trimming removed 0 bases from V and 5 bases from J; junction bases left unmatched: 14. This chain's CDR3 is CASSLARRRLAGRDTQYF. CDR3 bases: TGTGCCAGCAGCTTAGCACGTAGGCGACTAGCCGGGAGAGATACGCAGTATTTT.

The chain links TRBV19 to TRBJ2-3; D might be TRBD1 (5 bases). The CDR3 length is 15 residues. Germline CDR1 is LNHDA and CDR2 is SQIVND (reference sequence). V lost 3 bases and J 4 bases, leaving 14 bases between the germline ends. In nucleotides, the CDR3 is TGTGCCAGTAGTATTAATAAGGGCAGGGCAGATACGCAGTATTTT. Its protein product is CASSINKGRADTQYF.

For the CDR3, the DNA is TGTGCCTACCAACGGAGGGACGGAGGTTACGAGCAGTACTTC. This encodes CAYQRRDGGYEQYF. The rearrangement joins TRBV30 to TRBJ2-7; a possible D gene is TRBD2 (6 bases). CDR1 and CDR2 (germline): GTSNPN, SVGIG (reference sequence). V gave up 7 bases and J gave up 4 bases, with 20 bases separating them. CDR3 length: 14 residues.

The chain joins TRBV9 to TRBJ2-2, with TRBD2 identical over 11 bases. There are 17 residues in the CDR3. The germline gives CDR1 SGDLS, CDR2 YYNGEE. J gave up 0 bases and V 1 base, and 2 bases lay outside the gene matches. Here the CDR3 reads CASSVSSGGTNTGELFF. For the CDR3, the DNA is TGTGCCAGCAGCGTATCTAGCGGGGGGACGAACACCGGGGAGCTGTTTTTT.

The CDR3 spells CASSPSRGEKLFF. The CDR3 DNA reads as TGCGCCAGCAGCCCCAGTAGGGGTGAAAAACTGTTTTTT. The chain couples TRBV4-1 to TRBJ1-4; D might be TRBD1 (5 bases). Trimming pared 4 bases from V and 7 bases from J, leaving 10 bases between. Germline lookup yields CDR1 MGHRA and CDR2 YSYEKL. The CDR3 sequence is 13 residues long.

The rearrangement links TRBV11-2 to TRBJ2-1, with 9 positions matching TRBD2. This CDR3 region has 17 residues. Per the germline V gene, CDR1 is SGHAT and CDR2 is FQNNGV. J gave up 7 bases and V 3 bases, and 13 bases lay outside the gene matches. CDR3 sequence (DNA): TGTGCCAGCAGCTTCACCTTAGCGGGAGACAAGGGAAATGAGCAGTTCTTC. Its translation: CASSFTLAGDKGNEQFF.

The V gene is TRBV5-4, the J gene TRBJ2-5, with TRBD1 matching 9 bases. The J call may be in error: the DNA end matches TRBJ2-7 better. The germline gives CDR1 SGHNT, CDR2 YYREEE (reference sequence). The CDR3 extends over 14 amino acids. DNA of the CDR3: TGTGCCAGCAGCTTAAGGGACAGGGCAAACGAGCAGTACTTC. Translation gives CASSLRDRANEQYF.

This chain links TRBV19 with TRBJ1-5, with D perhaps matching TRBD1 (6 bases). Germline values: CDR1 LNHDA, CDR2 SQIVND (reference sequence). Between the trimmed V and J ends, which lost 6 bases and 7 bases, there was a span of 13 bases. CDR3 length: 13 residues. CDR3 protein: CASSLPGEQPQHF. CDR3 DNA sequence: TGTGCCAGTAGCCTGCCAGGGGAACAGCCCCAGCATTTT.

The chain has TRBV7-3 and TRBJ2-2; 8 nucleotides match TRBD2. Germline V gene data show CDR1 as SGHTA and CDR2 as FQGTGA. The CDR3 sequence is 15 residues long. V gave up 3 bases and J gave up 5 bases; unmatched junction bases: 5. This chain's CDR3 is CASSFRREGTGELFF. The CDR3 DNA reads as TGTGCCAGCAGCTTTAGACGGGAGGGAACCGGGGAGCTGTTTTTT.

The gene calls are TRBV27 and TRBJ2-4; 8 nucleotides agree with TRBD1. Trimming removed 5 bases from V and 1 base from J; junction bases left unmatched: 7. From germline, CDR1 is MNHEY and CDR2 SMNVEV (reference sequence). The length of the CDR3 is 16 residues. CDR3 sequence: CASSKGQVAAKNIQYF. The CDR3 nucleotides are TGTGCCAGCAGTAAGGGACAGGTAGCTGCCAAAAACATTCAGTACTTC.

CDR3 nucleotides: TGCGCCAGCAGCTTGGTGGCGGGGAAGAGGTATGAGCAGTTCTTC. It specifies CASSLVAGKRYEQFF. The chain uses TRBV5-1 and TRBJ2-1, with D perhaps TRBD2 (6 bases). This CDR3 region has 15 residues. V was trimmed by 0 bases and J by 8 bases, leaving 15 bases between them. The germline CDR1 and CDR2 sequences are SGHRS and YFSETQ.

This chain connects TRBV9 to TRBJ1-3; TRBD1 is a possible D gene (5 bases). Looked up from germline, CDR1 is SGDLS and CDR2 is YYNGEE. V lost 0 bases and J 1 base, leaving 14 bases between the germline ends. The CDR3 contains 17 residues. CDR3 loop: CASSVGEGPGSGNTIYF. DNA of the CDR3: TGTGCCAGCAGCGTAGGGGAGGGGCCCGGTTCTGGAAACACCATATATTTT.

This chain uses TRBV29-1 with TRBJ2-7, with 8 bases fitting TRBD2. The CDR3 has 12 amino acids. V shed 7 bases and J 2 bases; nucleotides not matched to a gene: 4. Per germline, CDR1 SQVTM and CDR2 ANQGSEA. CDR3 coding DNA: TGCAGCGCCCAACTAGCGGCCTACGAGCAGTACTTC. Its translation is CSAQLAAYEQYF.

The CDR3 region has the DNA TGTGCCAGCAGGGGACTTGGGAAAAACATTCAGTACTTC. This sequence encodes CASRGLGKNIQYF. The chain joins TRBV6-5 to TRBJ2-4, with TRBD2 as a possible D gene (6 bases). Trimming removed 6 bases from V and 4 bases from J, with 10 bases in between. Looked up from germline, CDR1 is MNHEY and CDR2 is SVGAGI. This CDR3 contains 13 residues.